The T cell receptor (beta chain) under discussion was sequenced for a study of regulatory T cells in long-lasting Graves disease. General study points: Newly diagnosed patients shared about a thousand public clonotypes; persistent patients shared approximately 2,700. Thyroid tissue went unexamined; only peripheral blood was analyzed.

Researchers made TCR beta libraries by using iRepertoire HTBI primers and running Arm-PCR on CDR3 regions. TCRdb fed the multiplex PCR reads into MiXCR, producing one record per CDR3 protein. This table has about 310,000 distinct CDR3 sequences, roughly a fifth appearing once. This clonotype was found many times. The target antigen is unknown. The time point denotes: persistent/refractory GD, antithyroid drugs over 5 years with positive TRAb. The TCR library was prepared using RNA isolated from PBMCs. The sample in question was peripheral blood mononuclear cells (PBMCs), obtained when the disease was refractory, from a patient treated with antithyroid drugs. The source of this sequence is a female donor with Graves disease.

DNA of the CDR3: TGTGCCTGGAGTTTGGGAGGGGAAGAGACCCAGTACTTC. This codes for CAWSLGGEETQYF. V and J are TRBV30 and TRBJ2-5; 7 positions agree with TRBD2. J gave up 3 bases and V 2 bases, and 3 bases lay outside the gene matches. The CDR3 is 13 amino acids. CDR1 and CDR2 from the germline V gene are GTSNPN and SVGIG (reference sequence).